This paragraph reports one T cell receptor beta chain. What it recognizes is unknown. The data originate from a study of lymphopenia after photon versus proton radiotherapy. Points from the study as a whole: After the lymphocyte nadir, photon-treated repertoires showed oligoclonal expansion, especially of CD8+ Temra cells. Larger post-nadir TCR diversity loss correlated inversely with survival in deceased patients. Relative stability marked proton patients; photon patients lost diversity and naive cells.

Profiling relied on immunoSEQ multiplex PCR, and the TCRdb table lists in-frame clones only, not all of them. There are under 70,000 clones in the sample; roughly 92% occur only once, and about 2.2% lies in the top ten. This TCR was recovered from a woman aged 40 to 55 with cholangiocarcinoma. Sequencing used peripheral blood, obtained from a patient treated with photon-based radiotherapy.

CDR3 sequence: CASSSTQSDSYNEQFF. The CDR3 DNA sequence: TGTGCCAGCAGTTCAACCCAAAGCGACTCCTACAATGAGCAGTTCTTC. The V gene is TRBV28, the J gene TRBJ2-1; D ambiguous. The CDR3 covers 16 residues. The germline V gene encodes CDR1 MDHEN and CDR2 SYDVKM. V was pared by 4 bases and J by 0 bases, with 13 bases between.